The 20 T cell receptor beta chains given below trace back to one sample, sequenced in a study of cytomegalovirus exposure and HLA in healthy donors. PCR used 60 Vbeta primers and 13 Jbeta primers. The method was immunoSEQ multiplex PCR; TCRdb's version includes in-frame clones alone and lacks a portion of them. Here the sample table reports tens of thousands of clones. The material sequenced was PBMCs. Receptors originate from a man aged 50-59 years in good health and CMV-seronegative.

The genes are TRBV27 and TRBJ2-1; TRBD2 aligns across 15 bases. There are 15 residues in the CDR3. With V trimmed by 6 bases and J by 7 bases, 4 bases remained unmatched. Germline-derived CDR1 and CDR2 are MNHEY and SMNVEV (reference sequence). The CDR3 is CASSPGTSGRNEQFF. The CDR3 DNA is TGTGCCAGCAGCCCCGGGACTAGCGGGAGGAATGAGCAGTTCTTC.

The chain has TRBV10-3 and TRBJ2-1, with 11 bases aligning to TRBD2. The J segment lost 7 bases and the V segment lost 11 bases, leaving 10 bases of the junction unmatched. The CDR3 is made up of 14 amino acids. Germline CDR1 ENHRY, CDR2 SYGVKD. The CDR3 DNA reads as TGTGCCTCACAGTCCCTAGCGGGGGGTAATGAGCAGTTCTTC. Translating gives CASQSLAGGNEQFF.

CDR3 sequence: CASSYEQGYEQYF. In DNA form, the CDR3 reads TGTGCCAGCAGTTACGAACAGGGCTACGAGCAGTACTTC. The chain recombines TRBV6-6 with TRBJ2-7, with D perhaps TRBD1 (6 bases). CDR3 length equals 13 residues. V was clipped by 2 bases and J by 3 bases, with 8 bases between them. Germline assignment: CDR1 MNHNY and CDR2 SVGAGI (reference sequence).

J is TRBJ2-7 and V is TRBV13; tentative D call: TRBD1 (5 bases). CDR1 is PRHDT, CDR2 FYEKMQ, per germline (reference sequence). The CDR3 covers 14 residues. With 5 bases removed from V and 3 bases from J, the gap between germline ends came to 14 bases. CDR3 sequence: CASSGQGKLYEQYF. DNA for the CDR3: TGTGCCAGCAGCGGTCAGGGTAAGCTCTACGAGCAGTACTTC.

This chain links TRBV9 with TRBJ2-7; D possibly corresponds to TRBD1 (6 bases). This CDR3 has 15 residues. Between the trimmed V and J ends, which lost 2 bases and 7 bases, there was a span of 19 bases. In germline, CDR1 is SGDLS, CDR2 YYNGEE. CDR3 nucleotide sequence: TGTGCCAGCAGCGTGGTCCCAACAGGGATTCGGGAGCAGTACTTC. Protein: CASSVVPTGIREQYF.

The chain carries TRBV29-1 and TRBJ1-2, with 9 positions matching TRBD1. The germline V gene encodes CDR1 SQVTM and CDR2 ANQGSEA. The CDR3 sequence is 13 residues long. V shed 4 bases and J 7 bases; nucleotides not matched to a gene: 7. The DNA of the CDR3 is TGCAGCGTTGGGGGACAGGGCGCTAGTGGCTACACCTTC. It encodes CSVGGQGASGYTF.

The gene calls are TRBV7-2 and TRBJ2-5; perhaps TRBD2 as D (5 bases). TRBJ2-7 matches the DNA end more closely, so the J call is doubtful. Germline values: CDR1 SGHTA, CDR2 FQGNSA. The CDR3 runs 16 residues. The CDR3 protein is CASSQLGVRGNYEQYF. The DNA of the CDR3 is TGTGCCAGCAGCCAACTTGGGGTGAGAGGGAACTACGAGCAGTACTTC.

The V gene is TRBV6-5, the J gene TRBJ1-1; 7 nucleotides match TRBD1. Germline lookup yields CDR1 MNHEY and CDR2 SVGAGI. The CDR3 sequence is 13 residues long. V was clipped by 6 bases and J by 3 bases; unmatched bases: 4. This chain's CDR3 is CASSYTGDTEAFF. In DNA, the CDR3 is TGTGCCAGCAGCTATACAGGGGACACTGAAGCTTTCTTT.

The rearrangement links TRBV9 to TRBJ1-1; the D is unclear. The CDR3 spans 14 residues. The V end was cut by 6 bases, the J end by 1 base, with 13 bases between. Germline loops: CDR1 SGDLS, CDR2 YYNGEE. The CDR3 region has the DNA TGTGCCAGCACCACATCAAACAGGAACACTGAAGCTTTCTTT. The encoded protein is CASTTSNRNTEAFF.

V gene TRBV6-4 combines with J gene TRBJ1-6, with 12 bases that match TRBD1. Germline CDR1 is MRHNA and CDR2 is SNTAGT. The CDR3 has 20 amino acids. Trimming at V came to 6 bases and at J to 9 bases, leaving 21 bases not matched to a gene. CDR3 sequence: CASREKGQGAMDAVGSPLHF. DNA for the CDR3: TGTGCCAGCAGGGAAAAGGGACAGGGGGCCATGGACGCCGTGGGTTCACCCCTCCACTTT.

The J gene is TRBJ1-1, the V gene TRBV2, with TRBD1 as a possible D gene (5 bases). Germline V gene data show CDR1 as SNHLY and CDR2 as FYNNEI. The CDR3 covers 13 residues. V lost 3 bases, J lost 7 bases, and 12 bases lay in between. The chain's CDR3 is CASSEDTQGEAFF. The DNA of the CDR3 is TGTGCCAGCAGTGAGGACACTCAGGGTGAAGCTTTCTTT. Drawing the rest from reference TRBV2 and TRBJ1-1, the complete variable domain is EPEVTQTPSHQVTQMGQEVILRCVPISNHLYFYWYRQILGQKVEFLVSFYNNEISEKSEIFDDQFSVERPDGSNFTLKIRSTKLEDSAMYFCASSEDTQGEAFFGQGTRLTVV.

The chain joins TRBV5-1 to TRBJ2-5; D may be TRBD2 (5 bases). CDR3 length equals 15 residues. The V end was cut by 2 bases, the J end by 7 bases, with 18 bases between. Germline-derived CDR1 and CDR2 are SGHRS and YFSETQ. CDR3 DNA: TGCGCCAGCAGCTTTGAGGGCAGCTTATCTGGGACCCAGTACTTC. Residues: CASSFEGSLSGTQYF.

The CDR3 DNA reads as TGTGCCAGCAGCCGGGGCCCAGGGGGGAACACTGAAGCTTTCTTT. As protein: CASSRGPGGNTEAFF. V gene TRBV7-9 combines with J gene TRBJ1-1, with TRBD1 matching 7 bases. From germline, CDR1 is SEHNR and CDR2 FQNEAQ (reference sequence). This CDR3 is built from 15 residues. Trimming at V came to 5 bases and at J to 1 base, leaving 7 bases not matched to a gene.

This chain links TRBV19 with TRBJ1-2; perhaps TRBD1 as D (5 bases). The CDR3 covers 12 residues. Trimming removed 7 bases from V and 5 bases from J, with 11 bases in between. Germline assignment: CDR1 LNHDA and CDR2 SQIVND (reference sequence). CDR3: CASTAGRYGYTF. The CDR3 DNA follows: TGTGCCAGTACTGCAGGGAGGTATGGCTACACCTTC.

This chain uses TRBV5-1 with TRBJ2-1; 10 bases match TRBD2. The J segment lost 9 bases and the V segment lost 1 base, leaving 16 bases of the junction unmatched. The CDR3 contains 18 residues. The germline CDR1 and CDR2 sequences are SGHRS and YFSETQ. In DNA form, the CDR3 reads TGCGCCAGCAGCTTGAGGGGTTATAGCGGGGGGACCCCGAGTGAGCAGTTCTTC. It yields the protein CASSLRGYSGGTPSEQFF.

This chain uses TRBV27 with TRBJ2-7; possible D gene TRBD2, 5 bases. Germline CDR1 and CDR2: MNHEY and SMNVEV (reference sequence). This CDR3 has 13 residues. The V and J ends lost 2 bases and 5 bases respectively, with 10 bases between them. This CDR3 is CASSLAEGDEQYF. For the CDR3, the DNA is TGTGCCAGCAGTTTAGCAGAGGGCGACGAGCAGTACTTC.

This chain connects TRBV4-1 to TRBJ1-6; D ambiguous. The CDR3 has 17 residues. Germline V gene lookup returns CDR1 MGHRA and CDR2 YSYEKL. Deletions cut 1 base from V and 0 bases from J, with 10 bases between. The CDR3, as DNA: TGCGCCAGCAGCCAAGGTCAACAGCACTCCTATAATTCACCCCTCCACTTT. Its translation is CASSQGQQHSYNSPLHF.

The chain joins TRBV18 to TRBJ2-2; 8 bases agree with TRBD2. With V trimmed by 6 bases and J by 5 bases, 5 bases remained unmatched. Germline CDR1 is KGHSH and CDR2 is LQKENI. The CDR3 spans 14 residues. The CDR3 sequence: CASSGLVGTGELFF. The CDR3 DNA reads TGTGCCAGCTCGGGACTAGTCGGTACCGGGGAGCTGTTTTTT.

CDR3 in DNA: TGTGCCAGCAGCGTAGGGCAGGGGTCTAATGAAAAACTGTTTTTT. Translated: CASSVGQGSNEKLFF. The chain combines TRBV9 with TRBJ1-4; a weak D match, TRBD1 (6 bases). Germline V CDR1 and CDR2: SGDLS, YYNGEE. The length of the CDR3 is 15 residues. Trimming left V 0 bases short and J 3 bases short, with 9 bases between.

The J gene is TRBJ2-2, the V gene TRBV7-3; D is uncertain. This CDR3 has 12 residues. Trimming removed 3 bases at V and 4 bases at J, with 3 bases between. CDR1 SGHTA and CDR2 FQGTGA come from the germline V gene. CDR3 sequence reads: CASSFRTGELFF. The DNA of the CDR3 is TGTGCCAGCAGCTTCCGCACCGGGGAGCTGTTTTTT.